This TCR beta chain was identified during a study of blood T cell repertoires in COVID-19. Study-level information: Samples of COVID-19 (acute and convalescent) were obtained from the United States, Italy and Spain.

Assay used: immunoSEQ multiplex PCR; TCRdb lists only in-frame clones, some missing. Of 200,000 to 300,000 clones listed, roughly 88% were seen once; the top ten hold 2% to 3%. Cohorts were assigned according to the clinical history that participants reported. V lost 3 bases, J lost 7 bases, and 12 bases lay in between. The CDR3 covers 13 residues. V is TRBV12-3 or TRBV12-4 and J is TRBJ1-2; D is unclear. This sequence was found in a woman aged 40 to 55 with acute COVID-19. Sequencing was carried out using PBMCs or T cells enriched from blood (not recorded which). The CDR3 sequence is CASSLGQASGYTF. CDR3 sequence (DNA): TGTGCCAGCAGTTTGGGTCAGGCCAGTGGCTACACCTTC.